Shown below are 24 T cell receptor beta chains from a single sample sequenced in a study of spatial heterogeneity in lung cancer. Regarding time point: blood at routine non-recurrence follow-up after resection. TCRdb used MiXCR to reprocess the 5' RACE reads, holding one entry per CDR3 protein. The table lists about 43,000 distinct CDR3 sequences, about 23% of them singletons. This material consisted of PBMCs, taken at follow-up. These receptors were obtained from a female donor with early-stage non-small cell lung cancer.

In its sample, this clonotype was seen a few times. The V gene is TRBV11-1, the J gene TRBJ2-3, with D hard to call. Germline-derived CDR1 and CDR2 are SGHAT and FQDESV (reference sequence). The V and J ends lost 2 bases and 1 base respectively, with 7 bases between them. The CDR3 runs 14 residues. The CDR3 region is CASSLSPRTDTQYF. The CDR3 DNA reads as TGTGCCAGCAGCTTAAGTCCTCGCACAGATACGCAGTATTTT.

CDR3 nucleotides: TGTGCCAGTATCGTATGTGGGAGGGCCGACTACAATGAGCAGTTCTTC. Translating gives CASIVCGRADYNEQFF. The chain employs TRBV19 and TRBJ2-1; 7 nucleotides match TRBD2. Germline values: CDR1 LNHDA, CDR2 SQIVND (reference sequence). Trimming cost V 7 bases and J 3 bases; bases outside gene matches: 12. The CDR3 contains 16 residues.

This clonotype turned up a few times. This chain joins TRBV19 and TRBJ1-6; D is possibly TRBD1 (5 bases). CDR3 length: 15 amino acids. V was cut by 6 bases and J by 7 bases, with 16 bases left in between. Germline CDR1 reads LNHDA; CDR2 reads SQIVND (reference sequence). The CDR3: CASSRSTAYNSPLHF. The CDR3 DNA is TGTGCCAGTAGCCGTTCGACAGCATACAATTCACCCCTCCACTTT.

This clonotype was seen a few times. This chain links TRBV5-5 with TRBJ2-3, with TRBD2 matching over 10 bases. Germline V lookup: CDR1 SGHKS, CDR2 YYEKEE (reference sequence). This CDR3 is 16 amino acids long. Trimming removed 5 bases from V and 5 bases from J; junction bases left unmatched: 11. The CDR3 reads CASSSVAGGIEDTQYF. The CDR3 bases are TGTGCCAGCAGTAGCGTAGCGGGGGGTATAGAAGATACGCAGTATTTT.

The CDR3 region has the DNA TGCAGTGCTAGAGATCGCGGACTAGCGGGAGTTTTTTCGTATTACAATGAGCAGTTCTTC. Translation: CSARDRGLAGVFSYYNEQFF. The chain combines TRBV20-1 with TRBJ2-1; TRBD2 matches 13 bases. The CDR3 contains 20 residues. V was pared by 0 bases and J by 4 bases, with 15 bases of the junction left unmatched. The germline CDR1 and CDR2 sequences are DFQATT and SNEGSKA (reference sequence).

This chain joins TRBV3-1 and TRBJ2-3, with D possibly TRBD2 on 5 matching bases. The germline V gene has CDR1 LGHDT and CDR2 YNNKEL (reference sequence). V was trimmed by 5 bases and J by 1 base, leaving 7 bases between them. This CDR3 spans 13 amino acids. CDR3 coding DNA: TGTGCCAGCAGCGAACTAGGCACAGATACGCAGTATTTT. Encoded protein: CASSELGTDTQYF.

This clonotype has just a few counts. Here the CDR3 DNA reads TGTGCCAGCGGGGGGGGACATAATCAGCCCCAGCATTTT. It is translated as CASGGGHNQPQHF. V is TRBV12-3 or TRBV12-4 and J is TRBJ1-5; maybe TRBD1 (6 bases). CDR3 length equals 13 residues. V lost 8 bases, J lost 4 bases, and 12 bases lay in between.

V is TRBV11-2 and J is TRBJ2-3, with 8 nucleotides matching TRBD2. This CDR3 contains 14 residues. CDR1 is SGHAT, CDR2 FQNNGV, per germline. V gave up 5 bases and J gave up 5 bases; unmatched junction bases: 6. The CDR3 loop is CASSPGLAIDTQYF. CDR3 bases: TGTGCCAGCAGCCCAGGACTAGCAATAGATACGCAGTATTTT.

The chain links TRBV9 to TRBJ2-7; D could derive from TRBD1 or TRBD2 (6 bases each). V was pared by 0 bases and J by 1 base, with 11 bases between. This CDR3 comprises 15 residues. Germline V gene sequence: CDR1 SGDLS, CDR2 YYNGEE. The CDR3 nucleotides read TGTGCCAGCAGCGTAGACGGGGGCCCGTCCTACGAGCAGTACTTC. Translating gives CASSVDGGPSYEQYF.

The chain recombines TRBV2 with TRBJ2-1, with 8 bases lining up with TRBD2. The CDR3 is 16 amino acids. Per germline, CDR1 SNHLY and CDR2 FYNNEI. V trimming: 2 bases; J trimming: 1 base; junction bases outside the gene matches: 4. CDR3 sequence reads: CASSESGLASYNEQFF. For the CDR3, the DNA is TGTGCCAGCAGTGAATCCGGACTAGCATCCTACAATGAGCAGTTCTTC.

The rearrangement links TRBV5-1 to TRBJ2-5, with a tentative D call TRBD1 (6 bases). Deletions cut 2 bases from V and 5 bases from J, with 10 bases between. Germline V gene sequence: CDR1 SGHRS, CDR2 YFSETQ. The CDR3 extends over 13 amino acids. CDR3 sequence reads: CASSFQRGETQYF. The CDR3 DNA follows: TGCGCCAGCAGCTTCCAGAGGGGGGAGACCCAGTACTTC.

The CDR3 protein is CASSLGTSGATGELFF. The CDR3, as DNA: TGTGCCAGCAGCTTGGGGACTAGCGGGGCCACCGGGGAGCTGTTTTTT. The chain has TRBV5-5 and TRBJ2-2; 12 positions agree with TRBD2. With V trimmed by 0 bases and J by 4 bases, 1 base remained unmatched. The CDR3 covers 16 residues. Germline loops: CDR1 SGHKS, CDR2 YYEKEE (reference sequence). Together with reference TRBV5-5 and TRBJ2-2, the CDR3 gives the full variable domain: DAGVTQSPTHLIKTRGQQVTLRCSPISGHKSVSWYQQVLGQGPQFIFQYYEKEERGRGNFPDRFSARQFPNYSSELNVNALLLGDSALYLCASSLGTSGATGELFFGEGSRLTVL.

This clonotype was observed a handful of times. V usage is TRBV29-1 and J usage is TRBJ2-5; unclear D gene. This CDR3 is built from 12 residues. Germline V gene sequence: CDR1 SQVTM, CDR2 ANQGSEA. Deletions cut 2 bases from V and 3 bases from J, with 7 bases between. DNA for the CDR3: TGCAGCGTTGAACCCCAGGAAGAGACCCAGTACTTC. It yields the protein CSVEPQEETQYF.

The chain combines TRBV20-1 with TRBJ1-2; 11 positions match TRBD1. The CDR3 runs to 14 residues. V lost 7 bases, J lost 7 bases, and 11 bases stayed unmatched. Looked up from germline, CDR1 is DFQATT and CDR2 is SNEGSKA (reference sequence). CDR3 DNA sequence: TGCAGTGTCCCTCCTCTGGACAGGGGGCTTGGCTACACCTTC. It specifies CSVPPLDRGLGYTF.

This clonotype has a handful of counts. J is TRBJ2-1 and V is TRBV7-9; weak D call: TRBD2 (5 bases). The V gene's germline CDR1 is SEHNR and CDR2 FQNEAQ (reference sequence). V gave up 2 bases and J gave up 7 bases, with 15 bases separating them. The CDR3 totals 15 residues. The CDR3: CASSLLAGMKNEQFF. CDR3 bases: TGTGCCAGCAGCTTACTAGCTGGGATGAAAAATGAGCAGTTCTTC. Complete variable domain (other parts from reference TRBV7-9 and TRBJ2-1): DTGVSQNPRHKITKRGQNVTFRCDPISEHNRLYWYRQTLGQGPEFLTYFQNEAQLEKSRLLSDRFSAERPKGSFSTLEIQRTEQGDSAMYLCASSLLAGMKNEQFFGPGTRLTVL.

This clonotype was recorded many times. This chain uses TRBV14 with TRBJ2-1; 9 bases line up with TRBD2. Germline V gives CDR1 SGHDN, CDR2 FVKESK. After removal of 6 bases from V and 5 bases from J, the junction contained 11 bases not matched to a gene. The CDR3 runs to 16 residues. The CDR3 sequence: CASSRISGSLHNEQFF. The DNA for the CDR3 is TGTGCCAGCAGTCGCATTAGCGGGAGTTTACACAATGAGCAGTTCTTC.

The CDR3: CSAAFSGTREQYV. DNA for the CDR3: TGCAGTGCTGCCTTCTCCGGGACCCGCGAGCAGTACGTC. The chain carries TRBV20-1 and TRBJ2-7; D may be TRBD1 or TRBD2 (5 bases each). This CDR3 is built from 13 residues. CDR1 and CDR2 from the germline V gene are DFQATT and SNEGSKA (reference sequence). Between the trimmed V and J ends, which lost 5 bases and 6 bases, there was a span of 17 bases.

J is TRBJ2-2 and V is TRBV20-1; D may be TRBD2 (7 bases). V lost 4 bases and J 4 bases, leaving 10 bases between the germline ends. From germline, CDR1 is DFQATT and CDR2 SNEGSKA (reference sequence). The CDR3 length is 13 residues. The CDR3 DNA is TGCAGTGCTAAGGGGGGGGGCACCGGGGAGCTGTTTTTT. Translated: CSAKGGGTGELFF.

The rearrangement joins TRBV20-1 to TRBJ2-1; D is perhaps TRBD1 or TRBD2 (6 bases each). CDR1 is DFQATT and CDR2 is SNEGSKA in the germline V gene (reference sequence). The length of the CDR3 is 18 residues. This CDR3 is CRMGASASTSSSYNEQFF. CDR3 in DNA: TGCAGGATGGGGGCTAGCGCCTCAACCTCGAGCTCCTACAATGAGCAGTTCTTC.

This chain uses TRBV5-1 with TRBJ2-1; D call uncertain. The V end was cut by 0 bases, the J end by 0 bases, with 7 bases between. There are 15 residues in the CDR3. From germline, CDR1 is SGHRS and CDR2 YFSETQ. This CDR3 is CASSLERNSYNEQFF. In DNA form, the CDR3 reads TGCGCCAGCAGCTTGGAGCGTAACTCCTACAATGAGCAGTTCTTC.

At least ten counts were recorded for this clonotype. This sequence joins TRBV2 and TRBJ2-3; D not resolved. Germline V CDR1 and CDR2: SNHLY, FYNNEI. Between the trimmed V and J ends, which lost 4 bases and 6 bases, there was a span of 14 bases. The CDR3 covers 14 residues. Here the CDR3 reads CASSGSAGEDTQYF. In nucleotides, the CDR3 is TGTGCCAGCAGTGGGTCCGCCGGTGAGGATACGCAGTATTTT.

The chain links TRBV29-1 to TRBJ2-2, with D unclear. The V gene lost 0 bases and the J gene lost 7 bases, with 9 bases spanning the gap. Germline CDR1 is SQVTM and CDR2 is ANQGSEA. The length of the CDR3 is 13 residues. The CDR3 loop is CSVEEDWNGELFF. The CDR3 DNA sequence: TGCAGCGTTGAAGAAGATTGGAACGGGGAGCTGTTTTTT.

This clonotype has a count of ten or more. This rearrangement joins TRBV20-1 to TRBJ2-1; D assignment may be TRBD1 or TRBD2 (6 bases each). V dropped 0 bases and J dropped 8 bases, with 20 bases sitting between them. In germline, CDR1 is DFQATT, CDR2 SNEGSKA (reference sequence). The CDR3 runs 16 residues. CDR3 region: CSARDSGLPRGDEQFF. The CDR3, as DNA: TGCAGTGCTAGAGATTCGGGACTTCCTAGGGGGGATGAGCAGTTCTTC.

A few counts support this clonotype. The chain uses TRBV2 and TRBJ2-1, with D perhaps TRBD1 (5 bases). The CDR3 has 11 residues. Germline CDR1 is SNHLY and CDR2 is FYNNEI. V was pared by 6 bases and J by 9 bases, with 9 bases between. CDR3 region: CASREQGEQFF. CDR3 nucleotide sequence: TGTGCCAGCAGGGAGCAGGGTGAGCAGTTCTTC.